This T cell receptor beta chain was recorded in a study of CD8+ T cells in alopecia areata. The wider study: Among treated patients, severity was scored by affected scalp area percentage. The study's findings and limits: Amid tofacitinib therapy, many expanded lesional clones stayed present in scalp and blood.

This clone turned up a few times. Its antigen is still unknown. At the DNA level, this CDR3 is encoded by other sequences in the same sample as well. The CDR3 spans 12 residues. In germline, CDR1 is SQVTM, CDR2 ANQGSEA. Trimming removed 6 bases from V and 4 bases from J; junction bases left unmatched: 4. Sequencing templates came from extracted RNA that was reverse transcribed into cDNA. Profiling relied on immunoSEQ multiplex PCR, and the TCRdb table lists in-frame clones only, not all of them. The sample carries roughly 180,000 clones, roughly three fifths recorded once. As for treatment: oral pan-JAK inhibitor, 5-10 mg twice daily. Individuals with alopecia areata gave both lesional scalp punch biopsies and peripheral blood for collection.

V gene TRBV29-1 combines with J gene TRBJ1-2; 8 bases match TRBD1. This receptor was taken from a human donor with alopecia areata. The source material was CD4+ T cells sorted from blood, sampled at week 4, from a patient treated with tofacitinib. The CDR3 DNA is TGCAGCGTCCGGACAGGGTCCTATGGCTACACCTTC. This encodes CSVRTGSYGYTF. Combining the CDR3 with reference TRBV29-1 and TRBJ1-2 gives the whole variable domain SAVISQKPSRDICQRGTSLTIQCQVDSQVTMMFWYRQQPGQSLTLIATANQGSEATYESGFVIDKFPISRPNLTFSTLTVSNMSPEDSSIYLCSVRTGSYGYTFGSGTRLTVV.